This is a list of T cell receptor beta chains from one sample in a study of long-term antiretroviral therapy in people with HIV. The method was immunoSEQ multiplex PCR; TCRdb's version includes in-frame clones alone and lacks a portion of them. The data contain fewer than 25,000 clones, 65% to 90% of them seen just once; the ten biggest clones take up almost 7.5%. Here the sequenced sample was unsorted PBMCs, taken 1.8 years before starting antiretroviral therapy. All receptors derive from a woman aged 25 to 39 with HIV. The CDR3 runs from the conserved cysteine through the conserved F or W. A D gene is named only where the DNA matches it firmly. Rows give clone size only sometimes, using once, few, many, or a class for an expanded clone.

>TRBD2|TRBV6-1|.|TRBJ2-5
CASSGTSGGLQETQYF
TGTGCCAGCAGTGGGACTAGCGGGGGGTTACAAGAGACCCAGTACTTC
>TRBD1|TRBV11-2|.|TRBJ2-2
CASREFGRGQFANTGELFF
TGTGCCAGCAGAGAGTTCGGCAGGGGGCAGTTCGCGAACACCGGGGAGCTGTTTTTT
>.|TRBV14|.|TRBJ1-2
CASSPPPWRANYGYTF
TGTGCCAGCAGCCCCCCCCCATGGAGAGCTAACTATGGCTACACCTTC
>.|TRBV4-1|once|TRBJ1-1
CASSQPDRKNTEAFF
TGCGCCAGCAGCCAACCGGACCGGAAAAACACTGAAGCTTTCTTT
>.|TRBV5-6|once|TRBJ2-5
CASSYEETQYF
TGTGCCAGCAGCTATGAGGAGACCCAGTACTTC
>.|TRBV9|.|TRBJ2-3
CASSANGRYTDTQYF
TGTGCCAGCAGCGCCAATGGGAGATACACAGATACGCAGTATTTT
>TRBD1|TRBV27|.|TRBJ1-6
CASSLTGARSYNSPLHF
TGTGCCAGCAGTTTGACAGGGGCTAGGTCCTATAATTCACCCCTCCACTTT
>TRBD2|TRBV2|.|TRBJ2-1
CASSEWAGGPSYNEQFF
TGTGCCAGCAGTGAATGGGCGGGGGGGCCCTCCTACAATGAGCAGTTCTTC
>.|TRBV15|.|TRBJ2-2
CATSRDRTGVTGELFF
TGTGCCACCAGCAGAGATAGAACAGGAGTCACCGGGGAGCTGTTTTTT
>.|TRBV19|.|TRBJ1-4
CASRPFGSNEKLFF
TGTGCCAGTAGACCTTTCGGGTCTAATGAAAAACTGTTTTTT
>.|TRBV4-2|.|TRBJ1-2
CASSQANRQSLYGYTF
TGTGCCAGCAGCCAAGCGAACCGACAGTCTCTCTATGGCTACACCTTC
>.|TRBV29-1|.|TRBJ2-5
CSVLRETQYF
TGCAGCGTTCTCAGAGAGACCCAGTACTTC
>.|TRBV14|.|TRBJ1-3
CASSQYHVSGNTIYF
TGTGCCAGCAGCCAGTATCACGTCTCTGGAAACACCATATATTTT
>.|TRBV11-2|.|TRBJ1-1
CASSLKMNTEAFF
TGTGCCAGCAGCTTAAAAATGAACACTGAAGCTTTCTTT
>.|TRBV10-1|.|TRBJ2-1
CASSAGVSFNEQFF
TGCGCCAGCAGTGCGGGTGTAAGTTTCAATGAGCAGTTCTTC
>TRBD1|TRBV18|.|TRBJ1-2
CASSPGTVSYGYTF
TGTGCCAGCTCACCCGGGACAGTATCCTATGGCTACACCTTC
>TRBD1|TRBV5-1|.|TRBJ1-2
CASSRTGEGYGYTF
TGCGCCAGCAGCAGGACAGGGGAGGGCTATGGCTACACCTTC
>TRBD1|TRBV7-9|.|TRBJ1-1
CASSMTGGSTEAFF
TGTGCCAGCAGCATGACAGGGGGGAGCACTGAAGCTTTCTTT
>TRBD1|TRBV6-1|once|TRBJ1-4
CASSEVGTGRVKLFF
TGTGCCAGCAGCGAGGTTGGGACAGGCCGGGTAAAACTGTTTTTT
>.|TRBV9|.|TRBJ2-2
CASSVVGQPPTGELFF
TGTGCCAGCAGCGTAGTTGGACAGCCGCCCACCGGGGAGCTGTTTTTT
>.|TRBV7-6|.|TRBJ1-1
CASSRALGITEAFF
TGTGCCAGCAGTCGGGCCCTAGGAATCACTGAAGCTTTCTTT
>.|TRBV5-4|.|TRBJ1-6
CASSYFENSPLHF
TGTGCCAGCAGCTATTTCGAGAATTCACCCCTCCACTTT
>TRBD1|TRBV7-9|.|TRBJ2-3
CASSPRDSSISTDTQYF
TGTGCCAGCAGCCCCCGGGACAGCTCCATTAGCACAGATACGCAGTATTTT
>.|TRBV4-1|.|TRBJ1-2
CASSQDRQAPWGYTF
TGCGCCAGCAGCCAAGATCGGCAGGCCCCTTGGGGCTACACCTTC
>TRBD1|TRBV7-2|.|TRBJ2-7
CASSSTGYEQYF
TGTGCCAGCAGCTCGACAGGGTACGAGCAGTACTTC
>TRBD1|TRBV5-1|.|TRBJ1-6
CASSLGTGNNSPLHF
TGCGCCAGCAGCTTGGGGACAGGGAATAATTCACCCCTCCACTTT
>.|TRBV25-1|.|TRBJ2-5
CASSATEMDPWKETQYF
TGTGCCAGCAGTGCCACGGAGATGGACCCCTGGAAGGAGACCCAGTACTTC
>.|TRBV6-6|.|TRBJ2-7
CASSWEDRYSYEQYF
TGTGCCAGCAGTTGGGAGGACAGGTACTCCTACGAGCAGTACTTC
>.|TRBV2|few|TRBJ1-5
CASSRVGNQPQHF
TGTGCCAGCAGTAGGGTGGGGAATCAGCCCCAGCATTTT
>.|TRBV5-6|.|TRBJ2-2
CASSLEWGANTGELFF
TGTGCCAGCAGCTTGGAGTGGGGCGCAAACACCGGGGAGCTGTTTTTT
>.|TRBV7-6|once|TRBJ1-1
CASSLASRHMNTEAFF
TGTGCCAGCAGCTTAGCCTCCCGACACATGAACACTGAAGCTTTCTTT
>.|TRBV7-8|.|TRBJ1-3
CASSQNPETPRSGNTIYF
TGTGCCAGCAGCCAAAACCCGGAGACTCCCCGCTCTGGAAACACCATATATTTT
>.|TRBV6-9|.|TRBJ2-1
CASSYSPSAEPSETNNEQFF
TGTGCCAGCAGTTATTCACCGAGTGCCGAACCTAGTGAAACCAACAATGAGCAGTTCTTC
>.|TRBV30|.|TRBJ1-1
CAWSRGGETEAFF
TGTGCCTGGAGTAGAGGGGGTGAAACTGAAGCTTTCTTT
>.|TRBV5-1|.|TRBJ2-5
CASSLEETQYF
TGCGCCAGCAGCTTGGAAGAGACCCAGTACTTC
>TRBD1|TRBV30|.|TRBJ1-1
CAWEGQGGTEAFF
TGTGCCTGGGAAGGACAGGGCGGCACTGAAGCTTTCTTT